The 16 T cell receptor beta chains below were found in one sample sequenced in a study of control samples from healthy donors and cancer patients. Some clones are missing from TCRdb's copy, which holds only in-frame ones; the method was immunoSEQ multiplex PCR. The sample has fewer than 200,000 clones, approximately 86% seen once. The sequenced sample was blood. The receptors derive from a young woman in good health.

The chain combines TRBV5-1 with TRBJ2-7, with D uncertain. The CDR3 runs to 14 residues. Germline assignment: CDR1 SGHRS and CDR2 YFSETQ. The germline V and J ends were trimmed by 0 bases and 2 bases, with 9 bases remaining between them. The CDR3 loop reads CASSLEVAPYEQYF. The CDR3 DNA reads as TGCGCCAGCAGCTTGGAGGTGGCCCCCTACGAGCAGTACTTC.

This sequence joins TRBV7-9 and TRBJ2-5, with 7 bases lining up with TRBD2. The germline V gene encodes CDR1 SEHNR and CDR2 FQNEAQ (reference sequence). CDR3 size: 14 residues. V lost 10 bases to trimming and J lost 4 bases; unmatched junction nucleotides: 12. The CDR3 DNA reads TGTGCCATCAACTCGGGCGGGAGAGGAGAGACCCAGTACTTC. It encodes CAINSGGRGETQYF.

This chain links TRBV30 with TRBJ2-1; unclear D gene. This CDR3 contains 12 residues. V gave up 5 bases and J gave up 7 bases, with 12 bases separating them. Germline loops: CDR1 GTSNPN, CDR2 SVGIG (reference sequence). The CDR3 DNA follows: TGTGCCTGGGGGGAATCTTTAAATGAGCAGTTCTTC. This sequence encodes CAWGESLNEQFF.

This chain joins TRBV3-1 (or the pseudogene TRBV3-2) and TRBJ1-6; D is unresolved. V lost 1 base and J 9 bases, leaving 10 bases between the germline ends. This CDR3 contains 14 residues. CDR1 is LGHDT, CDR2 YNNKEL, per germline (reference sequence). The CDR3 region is CASSQGDAASPLHF. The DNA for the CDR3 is TGTGCCAGCAGCCAAGGCGATGCCGCTTCACCCCTCCACTTT.

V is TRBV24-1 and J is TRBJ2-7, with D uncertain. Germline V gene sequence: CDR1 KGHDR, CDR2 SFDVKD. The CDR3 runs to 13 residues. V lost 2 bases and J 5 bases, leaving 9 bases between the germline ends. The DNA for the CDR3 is TGTGCCACCAGTGATTCTCGAAGGGACGAGCAGTACTTC. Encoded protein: CATSDSRRDEQYF.

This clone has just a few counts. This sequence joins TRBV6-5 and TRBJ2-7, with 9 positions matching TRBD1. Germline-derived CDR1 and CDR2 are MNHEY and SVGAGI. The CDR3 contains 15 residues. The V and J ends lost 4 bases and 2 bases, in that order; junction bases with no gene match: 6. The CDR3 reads CASSLDRGVAYEQYF. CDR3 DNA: TGTGCCAGCAGTTTAGACAGGGGGGTAGCCTACGAGCAGTACTTC.

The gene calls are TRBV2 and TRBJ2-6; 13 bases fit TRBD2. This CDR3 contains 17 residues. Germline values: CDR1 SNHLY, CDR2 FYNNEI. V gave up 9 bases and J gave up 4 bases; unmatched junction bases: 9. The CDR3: CARETSGGPVGANVLTF. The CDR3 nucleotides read TGTGCCAGAGAGACTAGCGGGGGGCCTGTGGGGGCCAACGTCCTGACTTTC. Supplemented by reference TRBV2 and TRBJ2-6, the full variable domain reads EPEVTQTPSHQVTQMGQEVILRCVPISNHLYFYWYRQILGQKVEFLVSFYNNEISEKSEIFDDQFSVERPDGSNFTLKIRSTKLEDSAMYFCARETSGGPVGANVLTFGAGSRLTVL.

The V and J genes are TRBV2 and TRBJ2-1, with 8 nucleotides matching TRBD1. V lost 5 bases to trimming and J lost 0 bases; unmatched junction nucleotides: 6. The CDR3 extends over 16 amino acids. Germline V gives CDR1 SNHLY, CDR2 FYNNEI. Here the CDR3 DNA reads TGTGCCAGCAGTCGACAGGGGCAACGCTCCTACAATGAGCAGTTCTTC. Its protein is CASSRQGQRSYNEQFF.

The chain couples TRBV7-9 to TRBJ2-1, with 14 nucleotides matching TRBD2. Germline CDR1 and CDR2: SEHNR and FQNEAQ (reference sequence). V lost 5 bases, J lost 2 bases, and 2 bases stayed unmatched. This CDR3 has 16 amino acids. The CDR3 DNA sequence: TGTGCCAGCAGCGGGACTAGCGGGAGCCCCTACAATGAGCAGTTCTTC. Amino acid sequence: CASSGTSGSPYNEQFF.

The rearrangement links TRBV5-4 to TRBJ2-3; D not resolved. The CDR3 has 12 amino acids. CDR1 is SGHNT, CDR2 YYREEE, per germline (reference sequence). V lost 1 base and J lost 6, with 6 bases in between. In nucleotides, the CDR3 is TGTGCCAGCAGCTTGAGGAAGGATACGCAGTATTTT. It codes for CASSLRKDTQYF.

CDR3 protein: CASSYLLSGQPTGEQFF. CDR3 DNA sequence: TGTGCCAGCAGTTACTTACTGTCAGGGCAGCCAACTGGCGAGCAGTTCTTC. The chain recombines TRBV6-2 or TRBV6-3 with TRBJ2-1; D perhaps matches TRBD1 (5 bases). V was pared by 1 base and J by 10 bases, with 23 bases between. CDR3 size: 17 residues. In germline, CDR1 is MNHEY, CDR2 SVGEGT.

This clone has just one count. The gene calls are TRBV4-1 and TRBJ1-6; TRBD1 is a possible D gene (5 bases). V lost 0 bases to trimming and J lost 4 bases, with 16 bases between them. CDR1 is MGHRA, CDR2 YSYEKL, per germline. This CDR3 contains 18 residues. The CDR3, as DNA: TGCGCCAGCAGCCAAGATGCCCCTTGGGGCGATTATAATTCACCCCTCCACTTT. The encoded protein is CASSQDAPWGDYNSPLHF.

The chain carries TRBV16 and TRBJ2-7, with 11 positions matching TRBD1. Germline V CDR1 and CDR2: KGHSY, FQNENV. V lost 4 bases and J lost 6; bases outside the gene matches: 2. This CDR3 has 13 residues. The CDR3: CASSPGTGGEQYF. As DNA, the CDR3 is TGTGCCAGCAGCCCCGGGACAGGGGGCGAGCAGTACTTC.

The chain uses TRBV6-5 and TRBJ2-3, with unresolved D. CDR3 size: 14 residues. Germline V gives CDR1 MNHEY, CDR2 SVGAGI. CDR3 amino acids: CGSCCEGGADTQYF. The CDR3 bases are TGTGGTTCTTGTTGCGAAGGCGGCGCAGATACGCAGTATTTT.

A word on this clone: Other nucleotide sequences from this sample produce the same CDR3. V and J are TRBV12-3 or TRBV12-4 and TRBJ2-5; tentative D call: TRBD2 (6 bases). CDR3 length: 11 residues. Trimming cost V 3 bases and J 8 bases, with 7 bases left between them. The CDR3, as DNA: TGTGCCAGCAGTTTGCGGGAAACCCAGTACTTC. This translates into CASSLRETQYF.

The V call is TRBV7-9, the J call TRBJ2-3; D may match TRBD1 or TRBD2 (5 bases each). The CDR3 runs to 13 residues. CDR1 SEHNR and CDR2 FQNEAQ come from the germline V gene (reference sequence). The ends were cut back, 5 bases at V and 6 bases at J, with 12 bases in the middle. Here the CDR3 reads CASSAPGPDTQYF. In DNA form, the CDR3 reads TGTGCCAGCAGCGCCCCGGGACCGGATACGCAGTATTTT.